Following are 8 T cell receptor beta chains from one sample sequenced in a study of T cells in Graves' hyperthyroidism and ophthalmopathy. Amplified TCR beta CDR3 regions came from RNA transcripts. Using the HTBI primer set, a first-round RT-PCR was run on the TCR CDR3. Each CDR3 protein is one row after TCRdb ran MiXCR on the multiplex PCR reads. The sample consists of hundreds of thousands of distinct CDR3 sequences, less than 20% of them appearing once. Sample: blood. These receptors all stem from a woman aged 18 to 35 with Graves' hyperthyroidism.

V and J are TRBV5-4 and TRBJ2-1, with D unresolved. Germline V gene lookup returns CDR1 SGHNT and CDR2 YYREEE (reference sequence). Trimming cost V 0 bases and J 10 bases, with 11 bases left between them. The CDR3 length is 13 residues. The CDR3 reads CASSLVGRREQFF. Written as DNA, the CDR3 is TGTGCCAGCAGCTTGGTGGGTCGTCGGGAGCAGTTCTTC.

The CDR3: CATSDQDSYNEQFF. In DNA form, the CDR3 reads TGTGCCACCAGTGACCAGGACAGCTACAATGAGCAGTTCTTC. V is TRBV24-1 and J is TRBJ2-1; TRBD1 might be the D (6 bases). The CDR3 is 14 residues long. From germline, CDR1 is KGHDR and CDR2 SFDVKD. V was cut by 4 bases and J by 3 bases, with 9 bases left in between.

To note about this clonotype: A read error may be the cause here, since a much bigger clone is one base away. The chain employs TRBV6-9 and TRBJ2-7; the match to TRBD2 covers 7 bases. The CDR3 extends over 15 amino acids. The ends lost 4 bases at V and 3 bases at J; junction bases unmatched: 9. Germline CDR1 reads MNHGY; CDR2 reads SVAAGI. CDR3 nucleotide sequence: TGTGCCAGCAGTTCCATACTAGCGTCCATCTACGAGCAGTACTTC. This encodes CASSSILASIYEQYF.

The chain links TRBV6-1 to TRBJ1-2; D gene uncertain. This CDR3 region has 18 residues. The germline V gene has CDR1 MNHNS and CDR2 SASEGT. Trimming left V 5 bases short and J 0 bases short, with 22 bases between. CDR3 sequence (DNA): TGTGCCAGCAGTCCCCATGGTCAGATACCTTCAGCTAACTATGGCTACACCTTC. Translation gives CASSPHGQIPSANYGYTF.

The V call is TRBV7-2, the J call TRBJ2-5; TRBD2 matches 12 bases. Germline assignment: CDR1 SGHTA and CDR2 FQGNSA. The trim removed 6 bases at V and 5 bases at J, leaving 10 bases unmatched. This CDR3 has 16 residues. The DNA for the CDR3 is TGTGCCAGCAGTCAACAGACTAGCGGGGGTAGCGAGACCCAGTACTTC. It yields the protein CASSQQTSGGSETQYF. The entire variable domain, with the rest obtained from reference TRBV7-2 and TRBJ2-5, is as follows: GAGVSQSPSNKVTEKGKDVELRCDPISGHTALYWYRQSLGQGLEFLIYFQGNSAPDKSGLPSDRFSAERTGGSVSTLTIQRTQQEDSAVYLCASSQQTSGGSETQYFGPGTRLLVL.

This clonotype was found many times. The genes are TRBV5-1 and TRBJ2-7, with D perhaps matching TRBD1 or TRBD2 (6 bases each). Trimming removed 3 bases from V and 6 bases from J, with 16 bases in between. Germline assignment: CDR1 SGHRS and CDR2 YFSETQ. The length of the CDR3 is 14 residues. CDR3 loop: CASSSTLGGFEQYF. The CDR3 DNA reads TGCGCCAGCAGCTCGACGCTAGGGGGGTTCGAGCAGTACTTC.

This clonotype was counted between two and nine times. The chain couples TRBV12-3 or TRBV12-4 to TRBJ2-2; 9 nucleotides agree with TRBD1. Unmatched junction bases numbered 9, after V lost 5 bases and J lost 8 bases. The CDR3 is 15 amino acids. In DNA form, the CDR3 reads TGTGCCAGCAGTACCATCTGGACAGGGGCAGGGGAGCTGTTTTTT. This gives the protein CASSTIWTGAGELFF.

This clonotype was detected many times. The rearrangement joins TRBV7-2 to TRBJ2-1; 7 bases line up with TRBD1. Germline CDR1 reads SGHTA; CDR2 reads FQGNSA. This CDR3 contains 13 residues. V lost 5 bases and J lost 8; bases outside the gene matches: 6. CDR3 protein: CASSPRGFHEQFF. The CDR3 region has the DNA TGTGCCAGCAGCCCCAGGGGGTTTCATGAGCAGTTCTTC.